This TCR beta chain was sequenced in a study of tumor and adjacent non-tumor tissue in lung cancer. Study-wide results and limits: Normal lung showed higher cumulative top 100 clone frequency than tumor.

No cell sorting was done before RNA was extracted from the tissue. The library came from three nested PCR rounds adapted from ARM-PCR protocols. MiXCR was run by TCRdb on the multiplex PCR reads, yielding one entry per CDR3 protein. The table has 120,000 or so distinct CDR3 sequences, approximately 71% seen once; the top ten hold about 13%. This clonotype was seen a handful of times. What it recognizes is unknown. V dropped 1 base and J dropped 1 base, with 13 bases sitting between them. The CDR3 is 16 residues long. Germline lookup yields CDR1 SGHAT and CDR2 FQNNGV. This TCR derives from a man aged 25-45 years with non-small cell lung cancer. What was sequenced was lung tumor tissue. The genes are TRBV11-2 and TRBJ1-1; TRBD1 is a possible D gene (6 bases). CDR3 nucleotides: TGTGCCAGCAGCTTAGGAGGAAGGGGGGCGAACACTGAAGCTTTCTTT. The encoded protein is CASSLGGRGANTEAFF. Filled out from reference TRBV11-2 and TRBJ1-1, the complete variable domain reads EAGVAQSPRYKIIEKRQSVAFWCNPISGHATLYWYQQILGQGPKLLIQFQNNGVVDDSQLPKDRFSAERLKGVDSTLKIQPAKLEDSAVYLCASSLGGRGANTEAFFGQGTRLTVV.